This TCR beta chain derives from a study of cytomegalovirus exposure and HLA in healthy donors (dated by TCRdb to between 2016 and 2019). General notes on the study: In an earlier analysis of 450 to 750 of the donors, around 290 Gb of sequence data and approximately 120 million unique TCR beta sequences from about 179 million T cells were reported. About 280 gigabases of sequencing data and approximately 92 million unique TCR sequences made up an early release that covered about 640 HLA-typed donors. Of the approximately 400 genotyped donors, over 65% fell in the genetic ancestry cluster associated with self-reported Caucasian donors. The study aimed to test whether cataloging public T cell receptors could reveal signatures of past pathogen exposure. The T cell repertoires of 666 subjects were profiled by immunosequencing and related to cytomegalovirus serostatus. Besides the first cohort of 666 subjects, a separate validation cohort made up of roughly 120 different subjects was used. High-throughput TCR immunosequencing, statistical association of individual TCRs with disease status, and machine learning were combined to predict cytomegalovirus infection status. In a later analysis, previously published TCR beta repertoires from 670 or so donors were re-analyzed and high-resolution HLA genotyping was added so that TCR occurrence patterns could be studied. Rather than using new phenotypic data, the later analysis identified candidate immune exposures from TCR beta sequences and from how often those sequences occurred across donors. In an earlier analysis of roughly 580 of the donors, high-throughput TCR beta sequencing was used to judge whether each TCR beta V gene segment behaved as functional or pseudogenic. Alongside the repertoire data, information on donor age, sex, ethnicity and CMV serostatus was compiled. Genome-wide SNP genotypes for about three fifths of the roughly 670 donors were used in a later genetic analysis, which treated that subset as a discovery cohort. All discovery cohort repertoires had been generated on a single sequencing platform. HLA typing covered class I and class II loci at four-digit resolution. Typing coverage differed by locus: A, B, C, DRB1 and DQB1 were typed in roughly 620-630 donors, DQA1 in 522, DPA1 in some 570, and DPB1 in 472. Several DR-DQ haplotypes were handled as single units for association and clustering, since linkage in the cohort was strong. Among over 350 genotyped donors of the cohort, an average of about 240,000 unique TCR beta nucleotide sequences were sequenced per donor, 15% to 20% of them non-productive.

Remarks on this clone: Its antigen is not yet known. Qualities for individual bases were not recorded, and no much larger clone is one base off.

The cohort was made up of 500 to 850 healthy bone marrow donors. Cohort members were all nominally healthy when sampled, although unrecorded immune exposures were likely present. The donor was CMV seronegative and was included in the group of around 320 seronegative cohort members. Every donor gave a peripheral blood sample, and the peripheral blood mononuclear cells from that sample were used for TCR beta sequencing. The Qiagen DNeasy Blood Extraction Kit was used to extract genomic DNA from the blood cell samples. To prepare the library, the immunoSEQ multiplex PCR assay was applied. A mixture of 60 forward primers for TCR Vbeta segments and 13 reverse primers for TCR Jbeta segments was used in the multiplex PCR. The CDR3 region of rearranged TCR beta genes was amplified from genomic DNA with a multiplex PCR assay. On the Illumina HiSeq System, the amplified TCR beta libraries were sequenced as 87-base-pair reads. The authors processed their data as follows. A later analysis counted tens of millions of unique TCR beta chains across the 550 to 750 repertoires, and some 11 million of these chains were shared by at least two donors. A nearest-neighbor algorithm error-corrected the raw reads and collapsed the reads into unique sequences, merging closely related sequences to remove PCR and sequencing errors. CDR3 sequences were aligned to IMGT reference sequences to assign V, D and J gene segments. For a sequence to be retained, at least a six-nucleotide match to both a V gene segment and a J gene segment was required. Rearrangements were called productive when the CDR3 lacked stop codons and stayed in frame with V and J; all others were non-productive. Following IMGT convention, CDR3 was defined as the stretch from the second conserved V-encoded cysteine to the conserved J-encoded phenylalanine. In an earlier analysis of more than 550 of the donors, sequences lacking an unambiguous match to a single V gene segment were excluded. An earlier analysis of 587 of the donors classified V segments as functional when productive rearrangements were above 56.7% and as segregating when the standard deviation between donors was above 5%. A statistical classification framework was built for diagnosing cytomegalovirus status from the catalog of TCR beta chain sequences. A later analysis assigned V and J genes by comparing TCR nucleotide sequences with IMGT/GENE-DB human TR gene sequences. A later analysis assigned CDR3 sequences and most-parsimonious VDJ recombination scenarios with the TCRdist pipeline. In a later analysis, every TCR beta chain was defined by the combination of its CDR3 amino acid sequence and its V-gene family, and reads without a unique V-gene family were dropped. As a way to deal with suspected cross-contamination and a sequencing artifact, a later analysis dropped more than 500 nucleotide sequences that were highly shared and had low generation probability. In a later analysis, a clonal expansion index for each public chain was calculated from normalized within-repertoire ranks of inferred template counts. In a later analysis, generation probabilities were computed with a VDJ recombination model fitted to out-of-frame rearrangements, and the resulting probabilities were checked against IGoR. A later analysis scored TCR-TCR, TCR-HLA and TCR-CMV co-occurrence with hypergeometric tests, applying a repertoire-size bias correction to TCR pairs. To estimate false discovery rates, a later analysis permuted the HLA or CMV assignments 20 times. In a later analysis, co-occurring TCRs were grouped with DBSCAN, and TCRdist sequence similarity was added when clustering was performed within HLA-allele-positive subsets. Repertoires with fewer than 30,000 or more than 120,000 public chains were left out of co-occurrence clustering, as were a few repertoires with anomalous nucleotide sharing. Sourced from immuneACCESS, this table was stored by TCRdb with only in-frame sequences that have V and J called. A share of the clones is absent; for the studies checked, an unresolved V gene accounts for under half, and the remainder has no known explanation. V, J and clone size were drawn from that table, and D and trimming were deduced from the DNA. The table for this sample lists about 130,000 clones; roughly three quarters of them were counted only once. Together, the top ten hold 2% of the sample.

What the authors observed across the whole study: HLA typing was unavailable for some donors at each locus, so association tests used only the typed subset. Compared with equally common non-associated chains, HLA-associated TCR beta chains in a later analysis were more clonally expanded and had lower generation probabilities. Some IMGT-functional V segments, including TRBV6-2 and TRBV6-3, could not be told apart with the 87-base-pair reads, so those segments were excluded. An association between a missense DCLRE1C variant and V-gene and J-gene trimming of TCR beta chains was found in a later genetic analysis and replicated in an independent cohort. The study listed 150 to 200 TCR beta chains as associated with cytomegalovirus. Broadly in line with IMGT annotations, most TCR beta V segments showed up in productive rearrangements about 87% or about 30% of the time in an earlier analysis of 450 to 750 of the donors. This cohort had only TCR beta chains sequenced, and the lack of alpha or paired-chain data limited which features could be detected. In both the original and validation cohorts, the classifier was reported to diagnose cytomegalovirus status with high specificity and sensitivity. At a false discovery rate of 0.05, a later analysis linked fewer than 20,000 TCR beta sequences to specific HLA alleles. Several of the top co-occurrence clusters appeared to be linked to parvovirus B19, influenza, CMV and Epstein-Barr virus, according to a later analysis. A group of highly shared sequence variants was considered likely to be a technical artifact of the sequencing pipeline. A later analysis found that TCR association rates varied across HLA loci, with DRB1 alleles showing the most associated TCRs and HLA-C alleles the fewest. Correlated functional status among segregating V segments might be attributable to linkage disequilibrium, but an unknown experimental factor could not be ruled out. In vitro tests confirmed that three of the cytomegalovirus-associated TCR beta chains recognize cytomegalovirus antigens. A further reported finding was that TCR beta sequences accurately predicted the HLA-A and HLA-B alleles for most subjects in the first cohort. Assigning TCR associations to individual alleles was difficult when HLA alleles, especially DR and DQ, strongly co-occurred. CMV serostatus was the only immune exposure information available for the cohort. Compared with the roughly 720-donor mean, donors in an Asian-associated ancestry cluster had fewer N-insertions in productive TCRs, according to a later genetic analysis. Most TCR sequences were observed very rarely across donors, whereas some public TCRs were present in many individuals. Sequencing depth was assumed to be roughly uniform across donors in the presence/absence analyses, though that assumption may not hold. The authors suggested that the approach could potentially be extended to other disease states and immunological phenotypes. In a later analysis, most CMV-associated TCR beta chains were found to appear HLA-restricted, with HLA associations seemingly driven largely by CMV exposure. Because counts were too low, about 18 rarely observed V segments, including chromosome 9 orphons, were left out of the earlier analysis of 587 of the donors.

At the junction V is shortened by 6 bases and J by 6 bases, with 23 bases in between. CDR1 and CDR2, per the germline V gene, are MDHEN and SYDVKM. Including cysteine and phenylalanine, the CDR3 has 17 amino acids. Only the CDR3 portion is preserved as DNA: 51 bases, with reading frame beginning at the first base. The chain links TRBV28 with TRBJ2-2; the D gene is possibly TRBD2, with 6 bases matching. The sequence derives from a man aged 25-40 years in good health and CMV-seronegative. The sequenced sample was PBMCs. The nucleotide sequence is TGTGCCAGCAGGGGGGGTGAAGGACACCGAGGTTCCGGGGAGCTGTTTTTT. This is translated as CASRGGEGHRGSGELFF.